This TCR beta chain was obtained from a study of siplizumab effects on memory and regulatory T cells. General study results and limits: Naive-or-memory phenotypes were unassignable for roughly 80-96% of proliferating CD4+ or CD8+ clones. The study found naive T cells seemingly more diverse than memory cells and seemingly major alloresponse contributors. Unstimulated subsets were the mapping target of only a minor fraction of alloreactive clones.

Sequencing of each sample assayed some 9.2 x 10^4 TCR templates. Method: immunoSEQ multiplex PCR; TCRdb's copy keeps in-frame clones and lacks some. The sample records about 110,000 clones, roughly 94% being singletons. This clone was found once. Its antigen is not known. Germline loops: CDR1 ENHRY, CDR2 SYGVKD. V lost 4 bases and J lost 0, with 13 bases in between. The CDR3 runs 16 residues. What was sequenced was Tregs sorted from blood. The TCR originated in a human donor in good health. The genes are TRBV10-3 and TRBJ2-1, with D possibly TRBD1 on 5 matching bases. The DNA for the CDR3 is TGTGCCATCAGTGCTAGGTCAGGGTCCTCCTACAATGAGCAGTTCTTC. Protein: CAISARSGSSYNEQFF.